This T cell receptor beta chain derives from a study of Ad26.COV2.S vaccination and SARS-CoV-2 variants. A remark on this clone: Its target is not known.

Study results and caveats: Comparability of non-spike TCR breadth was observed across vaccine and placebo recipients.

Specified treatment: approximately 18 received Ad26.COV2.S at low or high dose, single or two shots; several received placebo; per-sample allocation not given. Day 63 after the first injection of vaccine or placebo was the sampling time. Generated by immunoSEQ multiplex PCR, the TCRdb table keeps only in-frame clones and is missing some. This sample has about 350,000 clones; about 85% occur once, and the top ten carry about 3.3%. In germline, CDR1 is MDHEN, CDR2 SYDVKM. Trimming removed 6 bases from V and 3 bases from J, with 15 bases in between. The CDR3 totals 15 residues. The chain uses TRBV28 and TRBJ1-5; D might be TRBD1 (5 bases). The starting material was peripheral blood, obtained in a trial of Ad26.COV2.S vaccine versus placebo. This receptor was identified in a person aged 18-60 years who received the Ad26.COV2.S COVID-19 vaccine or a placebo. As DNA, the CDR3 is TGTGCCAGCAGCCTCCTCCAGGGCGTCAATCAGCCCCAGCATTTT. This encodes CASSLLQGVNQPQHF.